The 28 T cell receptor beta chains in this list originate from one sample, sequenced in a study of human T cells and chemical hapten exposure. TCRdb fed the RACE reads into MiXCR, producing one record per CDR3 protein. The repertoire includes about 130,000 distinct CDR3 sequences, 8.5% to 9.5% of them detected once, and around 1.7% sits in the top ten. Time point of the sample: healthy volunteer bleed at 2 weeks. Unfractionated whole blood yielded the extracted total RNA. Sequencing was done on a sample of whole blood. The origin of the receptors is a male donor in good health. Some clones in this sample may be carry-over from other donors' samples.

This clonotype showed up just a few times. This chain joins TRBV30 and TRBJ2-7, with 12 bases fitting TRBD2. Trimming removed 4 bases from V and 0 bases from J; junction bases left unmatched: 1. Per germline, CDR1 GTSNPN and CDR2 SVGIG (reference sequence). There are 14 residues in the CDR3. In DNA form, the CDR3 reads TGTGCCTGGAAGACTAGCGGGAGCTCCTACGAGCAGTACTTC. This translates into CAWKTSGSSYEQYF. Full variable domain (remainder filled in from reference TRBV30 and TRBJ2-7): SQTIHQWPATLVQPVGSPLSLECTVEGTSNPNLYWYRQAAGRGLQLLFYSVGIGQISSEVPQNLSASRPQDRQFILSSKKLLLSDSGFYLCAWKTSGSSYEQYFGPGTRLTVT.

This chain connects TRBV2 to TRBJ1-1; 8 bases align to TRBD1. Trimming at V came to 4 bases and at J to 10 bases, leaving 8 bases not matched to a gene. The CDR3 spans 13 residues. Germline V CDR1 and CDR2: SNHLY, FYNNEI. The CDR3 reads CASSAEQGGRAFF. CDR3 sequence (DNA): TGTGCCAGCAGTGCGGAACAGGGGGGGAGAGCTTTCTTT.

The CDR3: CASSPPGQPRDGYTF. CDR3 sequence (DNA): TGTGCCAGCTCACCCCCGGGACAGCCGAGGGATGGCTACACCTTC. The chain has TRBV18 and TRBJ1-2; 7 nucleotides agree with TRBD1. The V gene's germline CDR1 is KGHSH and CDR2 LQKENI. CDR3 length: 15 residues. V lost 3 bases to trimming and J lost 6 bases; unmatched junction nucleotides: 10. The variable domain in full, completed from reference TRBV18 and TRBJ1-2, reads NAGVMQNPRHLVRRRGQEARLRCSPMKGHSHVYWYRQLPEEGLKFMVYLQKENIIDESGMPKERFSAEFPKEGPSILRIQQVVRGDSAAYFCASSPPGQPRDGYTFGSGTRLTVV.

V gene TRBV18 combines with J gene TRBJ1-2; D unclear. Germline CDR1 is KGHSH and CDR2 is LQKENI. The CDR3 consists of 13 residues. The ends were cut back, 2 bases at V and 3 bases at J, with 7 bases in the middle. CDR3 residues: CASSPGRDYGYTF. The CDR3 bases are TGTGCCAGCTCACCAGGGAGGGACTATGGCTACACCTTC.

This clonotype was seen a few times. The CDR3 region has the DNA TGTGCCAGCAGCGACCCGGCACTCGGCAACGAGCAGTACTTC. Amino acid sequence: CASSDPALGNEQYF. The V gene is TRBV11-1, the J gene TRBJ2-7; D call uncertain. The CDR3 has 14 amino acids. Germline V gene data show CDR1 as SGHAT and CDR2 as FQDESV (reference sequence). V shed 5 bases and J shed 5 bases, with 16 bases lying between them.

This clonotype has only a few counts. This sequence joins TRBV20-1 and TRBJ2-3; 7 nucleotides match TRBD2. The CDR3 is made up of 15 amino acids. Germline assignment: CDR1 DFQATT and CDR2 SNEGSKA (reference sequence). V shed 3 bases and J 1 base; nucleotides not matched to a gene: 7. CDR3 protein: CSARVRGGGTDTQYF. CDR3 coding DNA: TGCAGTGCTAGGGTCCGGGGAGGGGGCACAGATACGCAGTATTTT.

This clonotype was recorded a few times. The gene calls are TRBV20-1 and TRBJ1-1; D unresolved. The CDR3 length is 12 residues. Germline CDR1 and CDR2: DFQATT and SNEGSKA (reference sequence). The V gene lost 6 bases and the J gene lost 2 bases, with 10 bases spanning the gap. DNA of the CDR3: TGCAGTGCCGCGAGGAGTAACACTGAAGCTTTCTTT. Its translation is CSAARSNTEAFF.

At least ten counts were recorded for this clonotype. V and J are TRBV10-3 and TRBJ2-5; no clear D. The CDR3 is 13 residues long. CDR1 ENHRY and CDR2 SYGVKD come from the germline V gene. The V gene lost 4 bases and the J gene lost 1 base, with 7 bases spanning the gap. In DNA form, the CDR3 reads TGTGCCATCAGTGTCAGGCCCCAAGAGACCCAGTACTTC. It yields the protein CAISVRPQETQYF.

The chain recombines TRBV13 with TRBJ2-1; 11 bases are a match to TRBD2. The CDR3 consists of 15 residues. Germline CDR1 and CDR2: PRHDT and FYEKMQ (reference sequence). V lost 4 bases and J lost 4; bases outside the gene matches: 3. The CDR3 bases are TGTGCCAGCAGCTCTAGCGGGGGGATGTACAATGAGCAGTTCTTC. Its translation is CASSSSGGMYNEQFF.

The chain couples TRBV10-3 to TRBJ2-5; 12 bases map to TRBD2. The CDR3 has 14 amino acids. Germline assignment: CDR1 ENHRY and CDR2 SYGVKD. Germline trimming cut 5 bases from V and 3 bases from J; bases unmatched to any gene: 1. This chain's CDR3 is CAISRLAGEETQYF. CDR3 in DNA: TGTGCCATCAGTAGACTAGCGGGAGAAGAGACCCAGTACTTC.

The gene calls are TRBV7-9 and TRBJ2-5; weak D call: TRBD1 (5 bases). From germline, CDR1 is SEHNR and CDR2 FQNEAQ (reference sequence). There are 14 residues in the CDR3. V was cut by 6 bases and J by 3 bases, with 14 bases left in between. The CDR3 DNA reads as TGTGCCAGCAGAAGGGCTATCAGGGAAGAGACCCAGTACTTC. As protein: CASRRAIREETQYF.

The V gene is TRBV5-5, the J gene TRBJ2-5; 7 bases are shared with TRBD2. Losses at the gene ends were 4 bases for V and 5 bases for J; bases not matched to a gene: 14. CDR3 size: 16 residues. From germline, CDR1 is SGHKS and CDR2 YYEKEE (reference sequence). The CDR3, as DNA: TGTGCCAGCAGCCCCACCGCTGCGGGAGAGGTGGAGACCCAGTACTTC. Translation gives CASSPTAAGEVETQYF.

This sequence joins TRBV7-9 and TRBJ2-3; no reliable D call. Trimming stripped 5 bases from V and 4 bases from J, with 7 bases between. From germline, CDR1 is SEHNR and CDR2 FQNEAQ (reference sequence). CDR3 length: 12 amino acids. CDR3 in amino acids: CASSTDPDTQYF. The CDR3 region has the DNA TGTGCCAGCAGCACTGACCCAGATACGCAGTATTTT.

The CDR3 DNA follows: TGCAGTGCTAGATCGGGGACAGGGGCAGGGACTAATGAAAAACTGTTTTTT. It yields the protein CSARSGTGAGTNEKLFF. J is TRBJ1-4 and V is TRBV20-1; 10 bases align to TRBD1. Trimming removed 2 bases from V and 2 bases from J; junction bases left unmatched: 8. The germline V gene has CDR1 DFQATT and CDR2 SNEGSKA (reference sequence). The CDR3 is 17 amino acids.

The genes are TRBV6-5 and TRBJ1-1; perhaps TRBD1 as D (6 bases). This CDR3 spans 14 amino acids. Trimming took off 2 bases at V and 1 base at J, with 8 bases between the two ends. CDR1 and CDR2 (germline): MNHEY, SVGAGI. The CDR3 DNA reads TGTGCCAGCAGTTACCAGGGGTGGAACACTGAAGCTTTCTTT. It yields the protein CASSYQGWNTEAFF.

This clonotype has just a few counts. The rearrangement joins TRBV12-3 or TRBV12-4 to TRBJ1-4; D is undetermined. Trimming removed 5 bases from V and 4 bases from J, with 5 bases in between. CDR3 length equals 12 residues. The CDR3 region has the DNA TGTGCCAGCAGTGGCCTTAATGAAAAACTGTTTTTT. Encoded protein: CASSGLNEKLFF.

This clonotype was seen many times. The chain is built from TRBV12-3 or TRBV12-4 and TRBJ2-2; D is unresolved. The CDR3 runs to 14 residues. Between the trimmed V and J ends, which lost 3 bases and 0 bases, there was a span of 5 bases. The CDR3 DNA sequence: TGTGCCAGCAGTTTTCAACCGAACACCGGGGAGCTGTTTTTT. Its translation: CASSFQPNTGELFF.

This clonotype was detected many times. The chain links TRBV20-1 to TRBJ2-7; 10 bases agree with TRBD2. V was pared by 3 bases and J by 5 bases, with 10 bases of the junction left unmatched. The CDR3 consists of 15 residues. Germline values: CDR1 DFQATT, CDR2 SNEGSKA (reference sequence). In DNA, the CDR3 is TGCAGTGCTAGCCTAGCGGGAGTTCATCAGGACGAGCAGTACTTC. Amino acid sequence: CSASLAGVHQDEQYF.

The chain combines TRBV7-2 with TRBJ2-3, with TRBD2 identical over 10 bases. With 1 base clipped from V and 0 bases from J, the junction kept 7 bases outside the gene matches. This CDR3 is built from 18 residues. CDR1 SGHTA and CDR2 FQGNSA come from the germline V gene. The CDR3 nucleotides are TGTGCCAGCAGCTTAGTAGCGGGAGGATCTCCCAGCACAGATACGCAGTATTTT. This translates into CASSLVAGGSPSTDTQYF. Filled out from reference TRBV7-2 and TRBJ2-3, the complete variable domain reads GAGVSQSPSNKVTEKGKDVELRCDPISGHTALYWYRQSLGQGLEFLIYFQGNSAPDKSGLPSDRFSAERTGGSVSTLTIQRTQQEDSAVYLCASSLVAGGSPSTDTQYFGPGTRLTVL.

This chain uses TRBV25-1 with TRBJ1-5; TRBD1 matches 11 bases. Germline CDR1 is MGHDK and CDR2 is SYGVNS. The V segment lost 1 base and the J segment 6 bases; nucleotides outside the gene matches: 8. The CDR3 contains 17 residues. The CDR3 loop reads CASSECCGTGGSQPQHF. The CDR3 DNA reads as TGTGCCAGCAGTGAATGTTGCGGGACAGGGGGATCTCAGCCCCAGCATTTT.

The table lists this clonotype with many counts. The chain links TRBV6-2 or TRBV6-3 to TRBJ1-5; D call uncertain. Germline V gene sequence: CDR1 MNHEY, CDR2 SVGEGT. The V and J ends lost 7 bases and 0 bases respectively, with 7 bases between them. This CDR3 is 13 amino acids long. CDR3 DNA sequence: TGTGCCAGCACCACAGATAGCAATCAGCCCCAGCATTTT. This sequence encodes CASTTDSNQPQHF.

The table lists this clonotype with many counts. V is TRBV4-2 and J is TRBJ2-7, with 9 positions matching TRBD2. This CDR3 is 15 amino acids long. V shed 1 base and J 0 bases; nucleotides not matched to a gene: 1. In germline, CDR1 is LGHNA, CDR2 YNFKEQ. DNA of the CDR3: TGTGCCAGCAGCCAAGGGACTAGCGACTCCTACGAGCAGTACTTC. Protein product: CASSQGTSDSYEQYF.

This clonotype was detected many times. This chain links TRBV6-2 or TRBV6-3 with TRBJ1-2, with 8 bases lining up with TRBD1. The CDR3 covers 15 residues. The J segment lost 0 bases and the V segment lost 4 bases, leaving 4 bases of the junction unmatched. The germline V gene has CDR1 MNHEY and CDR2 SVGEGT. The CDR3 sequence is CASSSDRAANYGYTF. The CDR3, as DNA: TGTGCCAGCAGTTCGGACAGGGCCGCTAACTATGGCTACACCTTC.

Many counts were recorded for this clonotype. This sequence joins TRBV25-1 and TRBJ1-1; the D gene is possibly TRBD1 (6 bases). CDR1 and CDR2 from the germline V gene are MGHDK and SYGVNS. Trimming left V 0 bases short and J 3 bases short, with 8 bases between. The CDR3 is 14 amino acids. CDR3 amino acids: CASSEYNRDTEAFF. DNA of the CDR3: TGTGCCAGCAGTGAATATAACAGGGACACTGAAGCTTTCTTT.

This clonotype was detected ten times or more. The genes are TRBV6-5 and TRBJ2-5; TRBD2 matches 14 bases. Looked up from germline, CDR1 is MNHEY and CDR2 is SVGAGI. The CDR3 length is 16 residues. Losses at the gene ends were 0 bases for V and 5 bases for J; bases not matched to a gene: 2. Here the CDR3 DNA reads TGTGCCAGCAGTTACTCGACTAGCGGGAGGGAGGAGACCCAGTACTTC. This codes for CASSYSTSGREETQYF.

This chain links TRBV9 with TRBJ2-3, with 7 bases identical to TRBD2. The CDR3 has 16 amino acids. Germline CDR1 reads SGDLS; CDR2 reads YYNGEE. Trimming took 0 bases from V and 2 from J; bases not matched to a gene: 6. CDR3 loop: CASSVGGGTITDTQYF. CDR3 coding DNA: TGTGCCAGCAGCGTAGGTGGGGGGACTATCACAGATACGCAGTATTTT.

This clonotype was observed a few times. The chain links TRBV20-1 to TRBJ2-2; 11 nucleotides agree with TRBD2. The CDR3 loop spans 15 amino acids. CDR1 and CDR2 (germline): DFQATT, SNEGSKA (reference sequence). V lost 6 bases and J lost 3; bases outside the gene matches: 6. CDR3: CSARTSGSYTGELFF. The CDR3 DNA is TGCAGTGCCCGCACTAGCGGGAGTTACACCGGGGAGCTGTTTTTT.

The chain has TRBV7-9 and TRBJ2-3, with 8 bases matching TRBD2. From germline, CDR1 is SEHNR and CDR2 FQNEAQ (reference sequence). V shed 5 bases and J 5 bases; nucleotides not matched to a gene: 9. This CDR3 is built from 15 residues. This CDR3 reads CASSNGTRGRDTQYF. The CDR3 region has the DNA TGTGCCAGCAGCAATGGGACTAGAGGTCGAGATACGCAGTATTTT.